Each of the 26 T cell receptor beta chains below was sequenced from the same sample in a study of blood T cell repertoires in COVID-19. The method was immunoSEQ multiplex PCR; TCRdb's version includes in-frame clones alone and lacks a portion of them. The sample gives 100,000 to 150,000 clones, 75% to 90% of which show up once; roughly 30% is in the top ten. Sample: peripheral blood. Receptor source: a woman aged 65 to 85 with acute or convalescent COVID-19.

This chain joins TRBV3-1 (or the pseudogene TRBV3-2) and TRBJ1-4; D may be TRBD1 (6 bases). Looked up from germline, CDR1 is LGHDT and CDR2 is YNNKEL (reference sequence). The V end lost 4 bases, the J end lost 6 bases, and 15 bases lay between the germline ends. The CDR3 has 15 residues. The CDR3 loop reads CASSPRTALDEKLFF. The CDR3 DNA follows: TGTGCCAGCAGCCCCCGGACAGCGCTTGATGAAAAACTGTTTTTT.

The CDR3 loop reads CASSDSRSGNTIYF. The CDR3 nucleotides are TGTGCCAGCAGTGACTCTCGCTCTGGAAACACCATATATTTT. J is TRBJ1-3 and V is TRBV2; no clear D. CDR1 SNHLY and CDR2 FYNNEI come from the germline V gene. The V end lost 3 bases, the J end lost 0 bases, and 6 bases lay between the germline ends. The CDR3 covers 14 residues.

This clone was detected only once. The chain carries TRBV28 and TRBJ2-7; 7 positions match TRBD1. Germline trimming cut 6 bases from V and 1 base from J; bases unmatched to any gene: 6. The CDR3 covers 14 residues. Per germline, CDR1 MDHEN and CDR2 SYDVKM. CDR3 sequence reads: CASRGQGDSYEQYF. CDR3 DNA sequence: TGTGCCAGCAGGGGTCAGGGGGATTCCTACGAGCAGTACTTC.

This rearrangement joins TRBV28 to TRBJ1-4; D possibly corresponds to TRBD1 (5 bases). With 1 base removed from V and 6 bases from J, the gap between germline ends came to 15 bases. Looked up from germline, CDR1 is MDHEN and CDR2 is SYDVKM. CDR3 size: 16 residues. DNA for the CDR3: TGTGCCAGCAGTTTATCGTTTTGGGGGGAGGATGAAAAACTGTTTTTT. Its protein product is CASSLSFWGEDEKLFF.

The gene calls are TRBV27 and TRBJ1-2; 7 bases fit TRBD1. Per germline, CDR1 MNHEY and CDR2 SMNVEV (reference sequence). Losses at the gene ends were 5 bases for V and 4 bases for J; bases not matched to a gene: 16. The CDR3 has 17 amino acids. The CDR3 here is CASSPWAGGMKLYGYTF. For the CDR3, the DNA is TGTGCCAGCAGTCCCTGGGCAGGGGGAATGAAACTCTATGGCTACACCTTC.

The chain combines TRBV7-2 with TRBJ2-5, with D possibly matching TRBD1 (7 bases). Germline lookup yields CDR1 SGHTA and CDR2 FQGNSA. The V gene lost 5 bases and the J gene lost 5 bases, with 18 bases spanning the gap. The CDR3 spans 15 residues. The chain's CDR3 is CASSIPQGGGETQYF. The CDR3 coding sequence is TGTGCCAGCAGCATTCCCCAGGGGGGTGGCGAGACCCAGTACTTC.

The chain employs TRBV27 and TRBJ2-7, with 7 bases lining up with TRBD2. The trim removed 4 bases at V and 4 bases at J, leaving 10 bases unmatched. The CDR3 has 15 amino acids. The germline CDR1 and CDR2 sequences are MNHEY and SMNVEV (reference sequence). CDR3 protein: CASSSIAGAQYEQYF. DNA of the CDR3: TGTGCCAGCAGTTCCATAGCGGGCGCGCAATACGAGCAGTACTTC.

In its sample, this clone was seen once. The chain recombines TRBV19 with TRBJ1-1, with a possible D match to TRBD1 (6 bases). The CDR3 spans 13 residues. Looked up from germline, CDR1 is LNHDA and CDR2 is SQIVND (reference sequence). V was trimmed by 4 bases and J by 10 bases, leaving 16 bases between them. The CDR3 region is CASSTSDRLLAFF. DNA of the CDR3: TGTGCCAGTAGTACGTCGGACAGATTATTAGCTTTCTTT. Full variable domain (remainder filled in from reference TRBV19 and TRBJ1-1): DGGITQSPKYLFRKEGQNVTLSCEQNLNHDAMYWYRQDPGQGLRLIYYSQIVNDFQKGDIAEGYSVSREKKESFPLTVTSAQKNPTAFYLCASSTSDRLLAFFGQGTRLTVV.

The chain couples TRBV19 to TRBJ2-1; 7 positions agree with TRBD1. CDR3 size: 13 residues. Looked up from germline, CDR1 is LNHDA and CDR2 is SQIVND (reference sequence). The V segment lost 3 bases and the J segment 7 bases; nucleotides outside the gene matches: 3. CDR3 protein: CASSIGTENEQFF. The CDR3 DNA reads TGTGCCAGTAGTATTGGGACAGAGAATGAGCAGTTCTTC.

This clone was found once. V gene TRBV3-1 (or the pseudogene TRBV3-2) combines with J gene TRBJ1-1; 9 bases are shared with TRBD1. Germline CDR1 and CDR2: LGHDT and YNNKEL (reference sequence). The CDR3 runs 14 residues. Trimming cost V 6 bases and J 5 bases; bases outside gene matches: 7. The CDR3 DNA reads as TGTGCCAGCAGTTTGACAGGGGGTGAAACTGAAGCTTTCTTT. Protein: CASSLTGGETEAFF.

This chain connects TRBV7-3 to TRBJ2-2; 12 nucleotides agree with TRBD2. Germline V lookup: CDR1 SGHTA, CDR2 FQGTGA. The CDR3 length is 14 residues. J lost 8 bases, V lost 3 bases, and 1 base had no gene match. CDR3 loop: CASSFGTSGGELFF. The DNA for the CDR3 is TGTGCCAGCAGCTTTGGGACTAGCGGGGGGGAGCTGTTTTTT.

This clone was observed a single time. This chain links TRBV4-1 with TRBJ1-2; TRBD1 agrees at 12 bases. Germline-derived CDR1 and CDR2 are MGHRA and YSYEKL. The CDR3 has 15 amino acids. V lost 2 bases, J lost 4 bases, and 2 bases stayed unmatched. The CDR3 spells CASSQSGQGAYGYTF. The CDR3 coding sequence is TGCGCCAGCAGCCAATCGGGACAGGGGGCCTATGGCTACACCTTC.

The chain carries TRBV5-4 and TRBJ1-1; D is perhaps TRBD1 (5 bases). Germline loops: CDR1 SGHNT, CDR2 YYREEE (reference sequence). Trimming took off 2 bases at V and 5 bases at J, with 16 bases between the two ends. The CDR3 is 15 amino acids. The CDR3 DNA sequence: TGTGCCAGCAGCTTAGGGTGGGGGGGGAGGACTGAAGCTTTCTTT. Amino acids: CASSLGWGGRTEAFF.

This rearrangement joins TRBV6-1 to TRBJ1-1, with 9 bases lining up with TRBD1. CDR3 length: 14 residues. Per germline, CDR1 MNHNS and CDR2 SASEGT. With V trimmed by 3 bases and J by 11 bases, 10 bases remained unmatched. The DNA for the CDR3 is TGTGCCAGCAGTGAGGGGACAGGGCGAGCATGGGCTTTCTTT. Translating gives CASSEGTGRAWAFF.

The rearrangement joins TRBV6-5 to TRBJ1-2; D is unclear. The germline V and J ends were trimmed by 5 bases and 2 bases, with 3 bases remaining between them. The CDR3 has 11 amino acids. Germline V gene sequence: CDR1 MNHEY, CDR2 SVGAGI. CDR3: CASSLNYGYTF. The DNA for the CDR3 is TGTGCCAGCAGTCTGAACTATGGCTACACCTTC.

The CDR3 protein is CASSRTDRDEKLFF. The DNA of the CDR3 is TGTGCCAGCTCACGGACCGACAGAGATGAAAAACTGTTTTTT. The rearrangement joins TRBV18 to TRBJ1-4; tentatively, D is TRBD1 (5 bases). The CDR3 extends over 14 amino acids. Germline V gives CDR1 KGHSH, CDR2 LQKENI. Trimming took off 4 bases at V and 6 bases at J, with 12 bases between the two ends.

The rearrangement joins TRBV5-4 to TRBJ2-5; TRBD2 matches 14 bases. Germline V gene sequence: CDR1 SGHNT, CDR2 YYREEE (reference sequence). The CDR3 loop spans 16 amino acids. V lost 2 bases, J lost 4 bases, and 4 bases stayed unmatched. CDR3 sequence: CASSFGLAGGAETQYF. The CDR3, as DNA: TGTGCCAGCAGCTTCGGACTAGCGGGGGGCGCAGAGACCCAGTACTTC.

The chain employs TRBV2 and TRBJ2-7; D remains unclear. Germline V lookup: CDR1 SNHLY, CDR2 FYNNEI. The V end was cut by 1 base, the J end by 3 bases, with 4 bases between. The CDR3 totals 12 residues. The CDR3 spells CASSEGSYEQYF. CDR3 coding DNA: TGTGCCAGCAGTGAAGGTAGCTACGAGCAGTACTTC.

The chain has TRBV28 and TRBJ2-1; D is uncertain. CDR1 MDHEN and CDR2 SYDVKM come from the germline V gene. V gave up 7 bases and J gave up 4 bases, with 5 bases separating them. This CDR3 spans 11 amino acids. CDR3 amino acids: CASTNYNEQFF. DNA of the CDR3: TGTGCCAGCACCAATTACAATGAGCAGTTCTTC.

The rearrangement uses TRBV2 and TRBJ1-2; 8 nucleotides agree with TRBD1. This CDR3 is built from 16 residues. Germline loops: CDR1 SNHLY, CDR2 FYNNEI. Trimming removed 4 bases from V and 2 bases from J; junction bases left unmatched: 9. The CDR3 loop reads CASSVTGVGENYGYTF. CDR3 sequence (DNA): TGTGCCAGCAGTGTGACAGGGGTTGGGGAAAACTATGGCTACACCTTC.

This sequence joins TRBV27 and TRBJ1-2, with TRBD1 matching 7 bases. V dropped 6 bases and J dropped 3; count of bases not matched to a gene: 4. Per the germline V gene, CDR1 is MNHEY and CDR2 is SMNVEV (reference sequence). CDR3 length: 13 amino acids. CDR3 in DNA: TGTGCCAGCAGCCAGACAGGGTACTATGGCTACACCTTC. The encoded protein is CASSQTGYYGYTF.

CDR3 coding DNA: TGTGCCAGCAGCCGGGGGGCAAACACTGAAGCTTTCTTT. As protein: CASSRGANTEAFF. The rearrangement links TRBV11-3 to TRBJ1-1, with D perhaps TRBD1 (6 bases). CDR3 length: 13 residues. Germline lookup yields CDR1 SGHNT and CDR2 YENEEA. V dropped 5 bases and J dropped 2 bases, with 9 bases sitting between them. Full variable domain (missing parts from reference TRBV11-3 and TRBJ1-1): EAGVVQSPRYKIIEKKQPVAFWCNPISGHNTLYWYLQNLGQGPELLIRYENEEAVDDSQLPKDRFSAERLKGVDSTLKIQPAELGDSAVYLCASSRGANTEAFFGQGTRLTVV.

The chain carries TRBV19 and TRBJ1-5; TRBD1 aligns across 9 bases. Trimming cost V 2 bases and J 0 bases; bases outside gene matches: 5. The CDR3 sequence is 17 residues long. Germline CDR1 LNHDA, CDR2 SQIVND (reference sequence). The CDR3 sequence: CASSISGQGHSNQPQHF. The CDR3 DNA reads TGTGCCAGTAGTATAAGTGGACAGGGGCATAGCAATCAGCCCCAGCATTTT.

This clone was seen only once. This rearrangement joins TRBV9 to TRBJ2-2; 10 bases line up with TRBD1. J gave up 5 bases and V 0 bases, and 4 bases lay outside the gene matches. CDR1 is SGDLS, CDR2 YYNGEE, per germline. The CDR3 is 16 residues long. The CDR3 DNA reads TGTGCCAGCAGCGTAGGGGGACAGGGGTTGACCGGGGAGCTGTTTTTT. This sequence encodes CASSVGGQGLTGELFF.

The chain is built from TRBV19 and TRBJ1-1; D unresolved. The germline V gene has CDR1 LNHDA and CDR2 SQIVND (reference sequence). V shed 5 bases and J shed 1 base, with 8 bases lying between them. CDR3 size: 13 residues. CDR3 in amino acids: CASSRVWNTEAFF. CDR3 in DNA: TGTGCCAGTAGTCGGGTGTGGAACACTGAAGCTTTCTTT.

The chain uses TRBV28 and TRBJ1-5; D unresolved. This CDR3 is 16 amino acids long. CDR1 is MDHEN and CDR2 is SYDVKM in the germline V gene. Deletions cut 7 bases from V and 0 bases from J, with 16 bases between. The CDR3 coding sequence is TGTGCCAGCAAACCGATACACCAGTATAGCAATCAGCCCCAGCATTTT. This encodes CASKPIHQYSNQPQHF. The complete variable domain, with remaining parts taken from reference TRBV28 and TRBJ1-5, reads DVKVTQSSRYLVKRTGEKVFLECVQDMDHENMFWYRQDPGLGLRLIYFSYDVKMKEKGDIPEGYSVSREKKERFSLILESASTNQTSMYLCASKPIHQYSNQPQHFGDGTRLSIL.